The T cell receptor beta chain under discussion was sequenced for a study of CD8 T cells in ankylosing spondylitis. Broader study findings: Disease-associated clonotypes exhibited CD8+ identity and were relatively infrequent in peripheral blood.

V gave up 3 bases and J gave up 8 bases, with 20 bases separating them. The germline V gene has CDR1 LGHNA and CDR2 YSLEER. The CDR3 is 16 amino acids. Library preparation for TCR beta used quantitative 5'-RACE with molecular barcodes. TCRdb fed the 5' RACE reads into MiXCR, producing one record per CDR3 protein. The table shows a few hundred thousand distinct CDR3 sequences, with around a tenth occurring only once. This clonotype has ten or more counts. Antigen unknown. V usage is TRBV4-3 and J usage is TRBJ2-1, with D possibly being TRBD2 (6 bases). The receptor was isolated from a female donor with ankylosing spondylitis or in good health (not recorded which). The sample taken for sequencing was blood, either unsorted or a sorted T cell fraction (not recorded which). CDR3 sequence: CASSQTGLPSMDEQFF. The CDR3 DNA is TGCGCCAGCAGCCAGACTGGACTACCCTCTATGGATGAGCAGTTCTTC.